This TCR beta chain was recorded in a study of blood T cells in healthy people across ages. The J segment lost 5 bases and the V segment lost 5 bases, leaving 7 bases of the junction unmatched. Germline CDR1 is SGHTA and CDR2 is FQGNSA. The CDR3 loop spans 14 amino acids. For the second PCR, which ran for roughly 6 to 11 cycles, a sample-barcoded 5' primer and a J-beta primer mix were used. MiXCR, applied by TCRdb to the 5' RACE reads, yields one record per CDR3 protein. The sample records 850,000 to 950,000 distinct CDR3 sequences, 25% to 30% being singletons. This clonotype was picked up many times.

The chain has TRBV7-2 and TRBJ2-5; 8 bases map to TRBD1. The origin of this receptor is a woman aged 80 or over in good health. The sequenced sample was blood. This chain's CDR3 is CASSPGTGLETQYF. The CDR3 coding sequence is TGTGCCAGCAGCCCGGGGACAGGCCTCGAGACCCAGTACTTC.